Included here is one TCR beta chain sequence, with context. Its antigen target is currently unknown. Per-base qualities were not stored, and no clone one base away is much larger. The data stem from a study of T cell responses to AZD1222 COVID-19 vaccine (dated by TCRdb to the early 2020s). With regard to the full study: AZD1222 recipients whose second dose came at about 4 weeks and those whose second dose came at about 12 weeks were combined into one group, since spike-specific TCR depth and breadth did not differ between the two schedules. A total of 233 trial participants underwent TCR sequencing, of whom about 210 received two doses of AZD1222 and about 25 received two doses of the MenACWY control vaccine. Trial participants were enrolled by age into 18-55, 56-69 and 70-plus year subgroups, with around 140, 26 and 57 TCR-sequenced participants respectively. General study outcomes and caveats: In the small 56-69-year group, the increase in depth fell short of significance, most likely because of low power. Vaccine-associated CD4 TCRs spanned the whole spike protein, with dominant responses in regions 160-218 and 743-854. No day 14 peak-response samples were available, so repertoires were characterized only after the peak T cell response. Most participants were white British and females outnumbered males, and the authors suggested that clonal diversity may have been underestimated. Conclusions about previously exposed vaccinees are limited because only six or seven AZD1222 recipients were SARS-CoV-2 seropositive at baseline. After two AZD1222 doses, both the breadth and the depth of spike-specific TCRs were significantly higher than at day 0 and than in MenACWY recipients. Nearly half of unique spike-specific TCRs reportedly recognized epitopes outside regions mutated in the B.1.351 and B.1.1.7 variants.

From cysteine to phenylalanine, the CDR3 is 13 amino acids long. The DNA shown is the 39-base CDR3, in frame from base 1. Deletion took 5 bases off V and 11 bases off J, with a span of 16 bases between the germline ends. Via the germline V gene (reference sequence), CDR1 is LNHDA and CDR2 SQIVND. Explained via the paper, the time point label denotes: baseline before first vaccination. The vaccinee samples were drawn from two UK trials, COV001 and COV002, one of which was a single-blind randomized controlled phase 2/3 trial testing AZD1222 (ChAdOx1 nCoV-19) in healthy adults. For TCRbeta chain sequencing, PBMC samples were collected from trial participants at day 0 and at day 28 after the second dose. The CDR3 regions of human TCRbeta chains were subjected to immunosequencing. As for how the authors treated the data: Repertoire TCRs were matched against a reference library of SARS-CoV-2-specific TCRs generated with the MIRA antigen-specificity platform. Breadth was defined as the fraction of unique TCRs that were SARS-CoV-2-associated, and depth was defined as the fraction of total T cells that were SARS-CoV-2-associated. Each spike-specific TCR was assigned to its reactive spike region and to a CD4 or CD8 class using the MIRA data. Log10-transformed breadth and depth values were compared by one-way ANOVA with Sidak's multiple comparisons tests. Entries here come from immuneACCESS through TCRdb and include only in-frame sequences with V and J called. Some clones fail to appear in such tables; in the studies checked, an unresolved V gene covers under half of the shortfall, and the cause of the remainder is unknown. D and trimming come from the DNA, and the V and J calls and clone size come from that table. Recorded for this sample are roughly 91,000 clones; roughly 89% of them occurred a single time. 2% to 2.5% of the sample is in the top ten clones.

The receptor chain draws on TRBV19 and TRBJ2-1; the D gene cannot be resolved reliably. The starting material was peripheral blood, obtained on day 0 of AZD1222 vaccination. The clonotype comes from an adult in good health. The CDR3 in this case is CASSSPGERQQFF. The DNA sequence is given as TGTGCCAGTAGTTCCCCGGGCGAAAGGCAGCAGTTCTTC.